Included here is one T cell receptor beta chain sequence, with context. The Seattle patients, enrolled during active infection, were followed longitudinally. V lost 7 bases and J 1 base, leaving 17 bases between the germline ends. This CDR3 is built from 15 residues. Germline V CDR1 and CDR2: SGHRS, YFSETQ. Clones were sequenced by immunoSEQ multiplex PCR, and TCRdb holds only the in-frame ones, with some missing. The table includes approximately 500,000 clones, 89% detected once. This specimen comes from a study of blood T cell repertoires in COVID-19. On the study more broadly: From T cells, B-cell-depleted T cells, or PBMCs came the material, which was cDNA or gDNA.

This chain joins TRBV5-1 and TRBJ1-1; weak D call: TRBD1 (6 bases). The sample was peripheral blood. The sequence derives from a man aged 18 to 29 with COVID-19, enrolled during active disease. The CDR3: CASVRYAGANTEAFF. The CDR3 DNA reads as TGCGCCAGCGTTAGATATGCAGGGGCGAACACTGAAGCTTTCTTT.